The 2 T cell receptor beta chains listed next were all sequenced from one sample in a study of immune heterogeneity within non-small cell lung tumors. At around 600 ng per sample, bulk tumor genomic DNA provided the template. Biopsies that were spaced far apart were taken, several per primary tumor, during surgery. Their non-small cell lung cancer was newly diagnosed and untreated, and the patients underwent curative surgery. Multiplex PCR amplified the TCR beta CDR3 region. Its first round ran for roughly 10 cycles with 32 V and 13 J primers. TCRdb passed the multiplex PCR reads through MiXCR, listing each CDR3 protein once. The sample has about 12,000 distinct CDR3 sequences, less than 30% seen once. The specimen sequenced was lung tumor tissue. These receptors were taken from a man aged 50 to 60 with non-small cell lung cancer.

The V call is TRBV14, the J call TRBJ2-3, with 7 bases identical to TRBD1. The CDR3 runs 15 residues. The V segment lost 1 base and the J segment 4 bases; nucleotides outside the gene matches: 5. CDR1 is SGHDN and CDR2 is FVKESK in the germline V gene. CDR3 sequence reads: CASSQGSTGSDTQYF. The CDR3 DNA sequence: TGTGCCAGCAGCCAAGGATCGACAGGGTCAGATACGCAGTATTTT. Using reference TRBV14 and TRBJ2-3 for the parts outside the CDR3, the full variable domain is EAGVTQFPSHSVIEKGQTVTLRCDPISGHDNLYWYRRVMGKEIKFLLHFVKESKQDESGMPNNRFLAERTGGTYSTLKVQPAELEDSGVYFCASSQGSTGSDTQYFGPGTRLTVL.

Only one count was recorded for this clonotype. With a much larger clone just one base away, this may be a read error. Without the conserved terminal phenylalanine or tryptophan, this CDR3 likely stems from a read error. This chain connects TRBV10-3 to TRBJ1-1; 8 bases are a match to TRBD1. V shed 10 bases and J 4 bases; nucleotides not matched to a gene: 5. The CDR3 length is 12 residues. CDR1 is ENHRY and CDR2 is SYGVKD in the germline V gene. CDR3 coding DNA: TGTGCCACCGACAGGGGTGGCACTGAAGCTTTCTCT. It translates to CATDRGGTEAFS.